The 27 T cell receptor beta chains presented below share a single source sample, sequenced in a study of cytomegalovirus exposure and HLA in healthy donors. A multiplex PCR was run with 60 Vbeta primers and 13 Jbeta primers. The assay was immunoSEQ multiplex PCR, and TCRdb's table has in-frame clones only and misses some. The sample table includes fewer than 100,000 clones. Sequencing used PBMCs. Every receptor here comes from a man in his fifties in good health and CMV-seronegative.

The rearrangement joins TRBV7-9 to TRBJ2-2, with TRBD1 identical over 8 bases. Germline V gene lookup returns CDR1 SEHNR and CDR2 FQNEAQ (reference sequence). There are 19 residues in the CDR3. V shed 5 bases, J shed 3 bases, and the junction held 17 bases outside the gene matches. The CDR3 region is CASSPKDARTGIYTGELFF. CDR3 in DNA: TGTGCCAGCAGCCCCAAAGACGCCCGGACAGGGATTTACACCGGGGAGCTGTTTTTT. Combining the CDR3 with reference TRBV7-9 and TRBJ2-2 gives the whole variable domain DTGVSQNPRHKITKRGQNVTFRCDPISEHNRLYWYRQTLGQGPEFLTYFQNEAQLEKSRLLSDRFSAERPKGSFSTLEIQRTEQGDSAMYLCASSPKDARTGIYTGELFFGEGSRLTVL.

The chain links TRBV29-1 to TRBJ1-2, with D perhaps matching TRBD1 (6 bases). Germline V CDR1 and CDR2: SQVTM, ANQGSEA. V was clipped by 7 bases and J by 6 bases, with 12 bases between them. This CDR3 comprises 11 residues. As DNA, the CDR3 is TGCAGCGCCCGGACAGAGGATGGCTACACCTTC. This sequence encodes CSARTEDGYTF.

The rearrangement uses TRBV7-2 and TRBJ2-7, with D possibly TRBD2 on 5 matching bases. V shed 2 bases and J shed 1 base, with 15 bases lying between them. This CDR3 contains 16 residues. In germline, CDR1 is SGHTA, CDR2 FQGNSA. The CDR3 sequence is CASSLTQLVPSYEQYF. Written as DNA, the CDR3 is TGTGCCAGCAGCTTAACCCAACTAGTTCCGTCCTACGAGCAGTACTTC.

The gene calls are TRBV11-2 and TRBJ2-7; 9 nucleotides agree with TRBD1. The germline CDR1 and CDR2 sequences are SGHAT and FQNNGV. V trimming: 6 bases; J trimming: 3 bases; junction bases outside the gene matches: 3. The CDR3 has 13 amino acids. CDR3 region: CASRPTGGYEQYF. CDR3 nucleotides: TGTGCCAGCAGACCGACAGGGGGCTACGAGCAGTACTTC. Supplemented by reference TRBV11-2 and TRBJ2-7, the full variable domain reads EAGVAQSPRYKIIEKRQSVAFWCNPISGHATLYWYQQILGQGPKLLIQFQNNGVVDDSQLPKDRFSAERLKGVDSTLKIQPAKLEDSAVYLCASRPTGGYEQYFGPGTRLTVT.

This sequence joins TRBV6-5 and TRBJ1-2; 8 positions agree with TRBD1. The V segment lost 4 bases and the J segment 5 bases; nucleotides outside the gene matches: 12. The length of the CDR3 is 16 residues. Germline lookup yields CDR1 MNHEY and CDR2 SVGAGI. This CDR3 reads CASSSQDRVFCYGYTF. In nucleotides, the CDR3 is TGTGCCAGCAGTTCACAGGACAGGGTATTTTGTTATGGCTACACCTTC.

The chain uses TRBV5-6 and TRBJ2-7; D is possibly TRBD1 (5 bases). Trimming took 0 bases from V and 2 from J, leaving 6 bases between them. CDR1 and CDR2 (germline): SGHDT, YYEEEE. The CDR3 runs to 13 residues. Here the CDR3 DNA reads TGTGCCAGCAGCTTGGGCAGGGCCTACGAGCAGTACTTC. Translated, it gives CASSLGRAYEQYF.

J is TRBJ2-5 and V is TRBV14, with 7 bases identical to TRBD1. Germline V gives CDR1 SGHDN, CDR2 FVKESK. CDR3 length: 18 residues. The V and J ends lost 8 bases and 5 bases, in that order; junction bases with no gene match: 23. In DNA form, the CDR3 reads TGTGCCAGCCCGCCAAGGGACACAGGGGCGCCTTTAGGGGAGACCCAGTACTTC. This encodes CASPPRDTGAPLGETQYF.

A remark on this clone: Within the sample, other DNA sequences also encode this same CDR3. In DNA, the CDR3 is TGTGCCAGCAGCCCGGACAGCTATGGCTACACCTTC. It encodes CASSPDSYGYTF. The chain couples TRBV5-4 to TRBJ1-2; D may be TRBD1 (6 bases). Germline-derived CDR1 and CDR2 are SGHNT and YYREEE (reference sequence). This CDR3 has 12 residues. V dropped 4 bases and J dropped 4 bases, with 8 bases sitting between them.

This chain links TRBV28 with TRBJ2-7, with 8 bases matching TRBD1. Per germline, CDR1 MDHEN and CDR2 SYDVKM. This CDR3 contains 15 residues. V was pared by 3 bases and J by 4 bases, with 8 bases of the junction left unmatched. The CDR3 spells CASSLRTGSRYEQYF. CDR3 coding DNA: TGTGCCAGCAGTTTGAGGACAGGGAGCAGATACGAGCAGTACTTC.

This sequence joins TRBV11-2 and TRBJ2-3, with 12 nucleotides matching TRBD2. The germline V gene has CDR1 SGHAT and CDR2 FQNNGV. This CDR3 is 16 amino acids long. The junction had 5 bases not matched to a gene; V was cut back by 5 bases and J by 2 bases. The CDR3 spells CASSLGLAGFTDTQYF. The CDR3 DNA reads as TGTGCCAGCAGCCTGGGACTAGCGGGTTTCACAGATACGCAGTATTTT. Full variable domain (remainder filled in from reference TRBV11-2 and TRBJ2-3): EAGVAQSPRYKIIEKRQSVAFWCNPISGHATLYWYQQILGQGPKLLIQFQNNGVVDDSQLPKDRFSAERLKGVDSTLKIQPAKLEDSAVYLCASSLGLAGFTDTQYFGPGTRLTVL.

Here the CDR3 reads CASSLSSNTGELFF. The DNA of the CDR3 is TGCGCCAGCAGCTTGTCCAGTAACACCGGGGAGCTGTTTTTT. V gene TRBV5-1 combines with J gene TRBJ2-2; D ambiguous. V gave up 1 base and J gave up 2 bases, with 6 bases separating them. From germline, CDR1 is SGHRS and CDR2 YFSETQ. The CDR3 has 14 residues.

J is TRBJ2-3 and V is TRBV27; possibly TRBD2 for D (5 bases). V was pared by 5 bases and J by 3 bases, with 18 bases between. The CDR3 runs 16 residues. Germline V gene sequence: CDR1 MNHEY, CDR2 SMNVEV (reference sequence). CDR3 in amino acids: CASSPPGIPWTDTQYF. CDR3 nucleotides: TGTGCCAGCAGTCCACCCGGGATCCCTTGGACAGATACGCAGTATTTT.

V is TRBV9 and J is TRBJ1-2; D gene unclear. Germline V gives CDR1 SGDLS, CDR2 YYNGEE. Trimming left V 2 bases short and J 2 bases short, with 10 bases between. The CDR3 has 14 residues. CDR3 region: CASSVSRENYGYTF. The CDR3 DNA reads as TGTGCCAGCAGCGTTAGTAGGGAGAACTATGGCTACACCTTC.

The gene calls are TRBV9 and TRBJ2-3, with 7 positions matching TRBD2. CDR1 is SGDLS, CDR2 YYNGEE, per germline. The CDR3 loop spans 16 amino acids. With 0 bases clipped from V and 2 bases from J, the junction kept 6 bases outside the gene matches. Here the CDR3 DNA reads TGTGCCAGCAGCGTAGGGAATAGCGGGCCCACAGATACGCAGTATTTT. This translates into CASSVGNSGPTDTQYF.

CDR3 sequence: CASSSSLAGSTGELFF. The CDR3 region has the DNA TGTGCCAGCAGCTCCTCACTAGCGGGGTCCACCGGGGAGCTGTTTTTT. The genes are TRBV11-2 and TRBJ2-2, with 10 bases that match TRBD2. Trimming took 4 bases from V and 4 from J; bases not matched to a gene: 6. The CDR3 loop spans 16 amino acids. CDR1 is SGHAT and CDR2 is FQNNGV in the germline V gene. Supplemented by reference TRBV11-2 and TRBJ2-2, the full variable domain reads EAGVAQSPRYKIIEKRQSVAFWCNPISGHATLYWYQQILGQGPKLLIQFQNNGVVDDSQLPKDRFSAERLKGVDSTLKIQPAKLEDSAVYLCASSSSLAGSTGELFFGEGSRLTVL.

This chain joins TRBV4-3 and TRBJ1-6; D unclear. Per germline, CDR1 LGHNA and CDR2 YSLEER. CDR3 length: 15 residues. The ends were cut back, 2 bases at V and 8 bases at J, with 13 bases in the middle. This CDR3 reads CASSQRVRGDSPLHF. The CDR3 region has the DNA TGCGCCAGCAGCCAAAGGGTACGCGGGGATTCACCCCTCCACTTT.

The V call is TRBV27, the J call TRBJ2-7; 9 bases align to TRBD1. The V and J ends lost 4 bases and 2 bases, in that order; junction bases with no gene match: 3. Germline V CDR1 and CDR2: MNHEY, SMNVEV (reference sequence). The CDR3 runs to 14 residues. CDR3 sequence (DNA): TGTGCCAGCAGTTCCTACAGGGGGCCCTACGAGCAGTACTTC. Its protein is CASSSYRGPYEQYF.

This chain connects TRBV28 to TRBJ1-2; the D is unclear. This CDR3 spans 11 amino acids. V was shortened by 5 bases and J by 3 bases, with 4 bases between the two germline ends. CDR1 is MDHEN, CDR2 SYDVKM, per germline. The CDR3 DNA is TGTGCCAGCAGTCCCGACTATGGCTACACCTTC. Translated: CASSPDYGYTF.

The chain combines TRBV7-8 with TRBJ1-2, with 10 bases lining up with TRBD1. This CDR3 is 14 amino acids long. With V trimmed by 5 bases and J by 8 bases, 8 bases remained unmatched. CDR1 and CDR2 from the germline V gene are SGHVS and FQNEAQ. In DNA form, the CDR3 reads TGTGCCAGCAGCCGCGACAGGGGGCAAAGGGGCTACACCTTC. This encodes CASSRDRGQRGYTF.

The chain joins TRBV5-1 to TRBJ2-7, with 7 nucleotides matching TRBD1. Germline V gives CDR1 SGHRS, CDR2 YFSETQ. With V trimmed by 5 bases and J by 6 bases, 11 bases remained unmatched. This CDR3 has 14 amino acids. The CDR3 bases are TGCGCCAGCAGATGGGACAGTGTCCTCCTCGAGCAGTACTTC. Amino acids: CASRWDSVLLEQYF.

J is TRBJ1-5 and V is TRBV2, with TRBD1 identical over 8 bases. Per germline, CDR1 SNHLY and CDR2 FYNNEI. The CDR3 length is 14 residues. V gave up 6 bases and J gave up 2 bases; unmatched junction bases: 3. This CDR3 is CASSPDRGNQPQHF. As DNA, the CDR3 is TGTGCCAGCAGCCCGGACAGGGGCAATCAGCCCCAGCATTTT. The variable domain in full, completed from reference TRBV2 and TRBJ1-5, reads EPEVTQTPSHQVTQMGQEVILRCVPISNHLYFYWYRQILGQKVEFLVSFYNNEISEKSEIFDDQFSVERPDGSNFTLKIRSTKLEDSAMYFCASSPDRGNQPQHFGDGTRLSIL.

J is TRBJ1-1 and V is TRBV9; 10 bases align to TRBD1. The CDR3 covers 14 residues. The J segment lost 4 bases and the V segment lost 4 bases, leaving 4 bases of the junction unmatched. Germline V gene lookup returns CDR1 SGDLS and CDR2 YYNGEE. Written as DNA, the CDR3 is TGTGCCAGCAGCCCCTGGGACAGGGGCACTGAAGCTTTCTTT. This gives the protein CASSPWDRGTEAFF.

The chain has TRBV9 and TRBJ1-3, with 7 positions matching TRBD1. This CDR3 is 19 amino acids long. Trimming removed 0 bases from V and 0 bases from J; junction bases left unmatched: 12. Per germline, CDR1 SGDLS and CDR2 YYNGEE. The CDR3 sequence is CASSVATGQATSSGNTIYF. The CDR3 nucleotides are TGTGCCAGCAGCGTAGCGACAGGACAGGCGACTAGCTCTGGAAACACCATATATTTT. Full variable domain (rest looked up from reference TRBV9 and TRBJ1-3): DSGVTQTPKHLITATGQRVTLRCSPRSGDLSVYWYQQSLDQGLQFLIQYYNGEERAKGNILERFSAQQFPDLHSELNLSSLELGDSALYFCASSVATGQATSSGNTIYFGEGSWLTVV.

CDR3 DNA sequence: TGTGCCAGCATCCTAGGACAAGGATGTGAAAAACTGTTTTTT. Protein product: CASILGQGCEKLFF. The chain is built from TRBV5-4 and TRBJ1-4; maybe TRBD1 (5 bases). The CDR3 has 14 amino acids. Deletions cut 6 bases from V and 7 bases from J, with 16 bases between. Per the germline V gene, CDR1 is SGHNT and CDR2 is YYREEE (reference sequence).

The chain combines TRBV7-6 with TRBJ2-5; 8 bases fit TRBD2. Trimming at V came to 5 bases and at J to 2 bases, leaving 7 bases not matched to a gene. The CDR3 contains 15 residues. The germline V gene has CDR1 SGHVS and CDR2 FNYEAQ. CDR3 residues: CASSASGGSQETQYF. CDR3 coding DNA: TGTGCCAGCAGCGCCAGCGGGGGTTCTCAAGAGACCCAGTACTTC.

The chain recombines TRBV30 with TRBJ2-7; TRBD2 is a possible D gene (6 bases). V was trimmed by 5 bases and J by 2 bases, leaving 16 bases between them. CDR3 length equals 14 residues. From germline, CDR1 is GTSNPN and CDR2 SVGIG (reference sequence). CDR3 bases: TGTGCCTGGGAGATAGCGGAGATAGCCTACGAGCAGTACTTC. Its protein product is CAWEIAEIAYEQYF.

This chain joins TRBV7-9 and TRBJ2-2; no firm D call. Germline V gives CDR1 SEHNR, CDR2 FQNEAQ (reference sequence). The CDR3 is 12 residues long. With 5 bases removed from V and 5 bases from J, the gap between germline ends came to 6 bases. As DNA, the CDR3 is TGTGCCAGCAGCCCCGAGACCGGGGAGCTGTTTTTT. Encoded protein: CASSPETGELFF.